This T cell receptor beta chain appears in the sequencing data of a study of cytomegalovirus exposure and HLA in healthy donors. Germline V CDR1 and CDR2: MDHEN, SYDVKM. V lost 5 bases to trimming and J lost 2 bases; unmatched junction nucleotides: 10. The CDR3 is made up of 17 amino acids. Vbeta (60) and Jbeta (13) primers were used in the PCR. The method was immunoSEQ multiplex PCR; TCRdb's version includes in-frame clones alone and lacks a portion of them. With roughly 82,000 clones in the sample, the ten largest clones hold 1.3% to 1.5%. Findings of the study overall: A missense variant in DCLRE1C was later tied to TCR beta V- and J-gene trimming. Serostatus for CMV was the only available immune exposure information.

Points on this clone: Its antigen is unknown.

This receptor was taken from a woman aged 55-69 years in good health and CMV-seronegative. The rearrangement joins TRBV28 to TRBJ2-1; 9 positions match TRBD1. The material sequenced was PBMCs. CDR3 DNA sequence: TGTGCCAGCAGTCCATCAGTGGGACAGGGACCCTACAATGAGCAGTTCTTC. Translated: CASSPSVGQGPYNEQFF.